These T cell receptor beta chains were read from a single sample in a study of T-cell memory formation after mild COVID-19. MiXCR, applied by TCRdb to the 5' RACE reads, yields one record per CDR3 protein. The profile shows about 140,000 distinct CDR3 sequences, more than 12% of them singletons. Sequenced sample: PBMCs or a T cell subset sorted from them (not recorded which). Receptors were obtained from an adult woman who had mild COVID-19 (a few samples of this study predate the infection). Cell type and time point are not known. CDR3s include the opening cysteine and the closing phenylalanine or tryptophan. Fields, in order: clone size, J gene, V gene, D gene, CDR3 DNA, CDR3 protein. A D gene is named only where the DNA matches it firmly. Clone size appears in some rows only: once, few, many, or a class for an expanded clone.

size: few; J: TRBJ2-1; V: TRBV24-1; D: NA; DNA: TGTGCCACCAGTGATTACACCAATGAGCAGTTCTTC; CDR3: CATSDYTNEQFF
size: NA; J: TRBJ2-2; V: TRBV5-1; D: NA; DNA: TGCGCCAGCAGTCGGGGTAGCACCGGGGAGCTGTTTTTT; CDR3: CASSRGSTGELFF
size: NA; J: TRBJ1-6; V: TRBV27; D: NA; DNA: TGTGCCAGCAGTAGAGGGCAGAAAAATTCACCCCTCCACTTT; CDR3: CASSRGQKNSPLHF
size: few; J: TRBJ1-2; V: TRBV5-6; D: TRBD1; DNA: TGTGCCAGCAGCTTGTCGGGACAGGGGCATTACTATGGCTACACCTTC; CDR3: CASSLSGQGHYYGYTF
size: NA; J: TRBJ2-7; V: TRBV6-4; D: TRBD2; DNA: TGTGCCAGCAGTCCCGGGACTAGCGGGAGGGGTGAGCAGTACTTC; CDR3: CASSPGTSGRGEQYF
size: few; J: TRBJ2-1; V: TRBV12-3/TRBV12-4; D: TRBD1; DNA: TGTGCCAGCAGTACCCCGGGACAGGTCTACAATGAGCAGTTCTTC; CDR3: CASSTPGQVYNEQFF
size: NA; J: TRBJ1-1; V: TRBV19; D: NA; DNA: TGTGCCAGTAATGGGGCCCTGGGAGCTTTCTTT; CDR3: CASNGALGAFF
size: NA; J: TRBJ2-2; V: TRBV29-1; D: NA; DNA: TGCAGCGTTGAAAGGGAGAACACCGGGGAGCTGTTTTTT; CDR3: CSVERENTGELFF
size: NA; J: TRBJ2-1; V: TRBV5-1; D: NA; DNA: TGCGCCAGCAGCGCCGGGACAGAACTGACTAGCCGATACTCCTACAATGAGCAGTTCTTC; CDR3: CASSAGTELTSRYSYNEQFF
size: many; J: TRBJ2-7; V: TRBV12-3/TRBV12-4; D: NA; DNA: TGTGCCAGCAGTTTTGGCGACTCCAGGGCTTACGAGCAGTACTTC; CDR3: CASSFGDSRAYEQYF
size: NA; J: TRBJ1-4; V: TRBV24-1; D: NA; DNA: TGTGCCACCAGTGACGGAGACGGTAATGAAAAACTGTTTTTT; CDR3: CATSDGDGNEKLFF
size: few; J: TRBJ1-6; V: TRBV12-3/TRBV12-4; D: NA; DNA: TGTGCCAGCAGTTTAGGAGACACGCAGAATTCACCCCTCCACTTT; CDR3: CASSLGDTQNSPLHF
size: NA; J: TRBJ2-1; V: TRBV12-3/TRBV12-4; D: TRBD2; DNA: TGTGCCAGCAGTTTGGTAGCGGGAGGGCGGGATGAGCAGTTCTTC; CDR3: CASSLVAGGRDEQFF
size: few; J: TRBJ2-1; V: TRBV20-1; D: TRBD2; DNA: TGCAGTGCTCCCCCAGGGCTAGCGGGGAGTGAGCAGTTCTTC; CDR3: CSAPPGLAGSEQFF
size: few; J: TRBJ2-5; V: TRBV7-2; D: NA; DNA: TGTGCCAGCAGCCGCAAAACGGGGCAAGAGACCCAGTACTTC; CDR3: CASSRKTGQETQYF
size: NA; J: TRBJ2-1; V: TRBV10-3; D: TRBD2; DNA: TGTGCCATCAGTGGGACTAGCGGGAGGGCCCTCTCCTACAATGAGCAGTTCTTC; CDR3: CAISGTSGRALSYNEQFF